This paragraph covers one T cell receptor (beta chain) sequence. Looked up from germline, CDR1 is SGDLS and CDR2 is YYNGEE. This CDR3 is built from 14 residues. V was clipped by 1 base and J by 6 bases, with 13 bases between them. The data originate from a study of OX40 agonist ivuxolimab in advanced cancers. For the study at large: All patients had ivuxolimab intravenously every 2 weeks at 0.01 to 10 mg/kg.

Clones were sequenced by immunoSEQ multiplex PCR, and TCRdb holds only the in-frame ones, with some missing. The sample records 72,000 or so clones, about 91% being singletons. This chain connects TRBV9 to TRBJ1-2; possible D gene TRBD1, 5 bases. The TCR originated in an adult with an advanced solid tumor such as melanoma, head and neck, liver or kidney cancer. Sample: CD4+ or CD8+ T cells sorted from blood, taken in a trial of the OX40 agonist ivuxolimab. The CDR3 loop is CASSVRGLGDGYTF. CDR3 coding DNA: TGTGCCAGCAGCGTAAGGGGTCTGGGGGATGGCTACACCTTC. The complete variable domain, with remaining parts taken from reference TRBV9 and TRBJ1-2, reads DSGVTQTPKHLITATGQRVTLRCSPRSGDLSVYWYQQSLDQGLQFLIQYYNGEERAKGNILERFSAQQFPDLHSELNLSSLELGDSALYFCASSVRGLGDGYTFGSGTRLTVV.